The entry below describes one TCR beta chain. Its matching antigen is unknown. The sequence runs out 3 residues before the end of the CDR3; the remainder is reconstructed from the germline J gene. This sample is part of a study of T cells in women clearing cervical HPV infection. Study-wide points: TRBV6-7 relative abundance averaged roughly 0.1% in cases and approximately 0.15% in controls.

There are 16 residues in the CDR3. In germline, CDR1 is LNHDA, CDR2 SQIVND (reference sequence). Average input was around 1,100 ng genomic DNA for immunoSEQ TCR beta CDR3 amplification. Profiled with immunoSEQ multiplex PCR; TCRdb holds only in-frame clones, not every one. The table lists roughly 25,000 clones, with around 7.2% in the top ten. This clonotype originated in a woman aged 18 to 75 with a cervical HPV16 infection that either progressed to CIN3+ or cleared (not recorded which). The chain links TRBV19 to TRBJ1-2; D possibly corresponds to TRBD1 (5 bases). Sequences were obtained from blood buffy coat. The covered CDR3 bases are TGTGCCAGTAGCAGAAGAGCGGGGGAGGACAAAAACATC. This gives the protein CASSRRAGEDKNI. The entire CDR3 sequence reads CASSRRAGEDKNIYTF.